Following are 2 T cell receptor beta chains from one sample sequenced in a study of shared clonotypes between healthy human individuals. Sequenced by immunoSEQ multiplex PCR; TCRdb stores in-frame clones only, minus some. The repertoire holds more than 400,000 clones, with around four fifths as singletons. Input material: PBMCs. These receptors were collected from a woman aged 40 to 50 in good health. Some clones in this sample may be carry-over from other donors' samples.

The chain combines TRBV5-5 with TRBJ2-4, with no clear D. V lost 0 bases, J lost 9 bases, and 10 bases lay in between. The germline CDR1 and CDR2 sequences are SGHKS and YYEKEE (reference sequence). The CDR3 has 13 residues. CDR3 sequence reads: CASSLGPPGIQYF. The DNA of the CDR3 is TGTGCCAGCAGCTTGGGGCCCCCCGGCATTCAGTACTTC.

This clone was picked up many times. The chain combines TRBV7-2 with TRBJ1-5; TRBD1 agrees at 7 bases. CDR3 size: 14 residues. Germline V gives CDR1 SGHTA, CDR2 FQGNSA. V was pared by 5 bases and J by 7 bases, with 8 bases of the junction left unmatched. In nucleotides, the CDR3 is TGTGCCAGCAGCATCAGACAGGGTACGCAGCCCCAGCATTTT. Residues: CASSIRQGTQPQHF.